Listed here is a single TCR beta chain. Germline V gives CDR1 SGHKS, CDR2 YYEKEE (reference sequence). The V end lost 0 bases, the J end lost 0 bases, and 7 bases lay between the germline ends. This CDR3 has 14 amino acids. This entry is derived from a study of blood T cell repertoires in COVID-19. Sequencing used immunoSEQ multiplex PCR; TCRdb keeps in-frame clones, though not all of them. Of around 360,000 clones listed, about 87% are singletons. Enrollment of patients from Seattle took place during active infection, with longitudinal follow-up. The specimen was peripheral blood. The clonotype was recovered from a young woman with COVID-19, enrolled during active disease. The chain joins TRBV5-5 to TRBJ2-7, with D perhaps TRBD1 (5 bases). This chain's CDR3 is CASSLDRPSYEQYF. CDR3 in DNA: TGTGCCAGCAGCTTGGACAGGCCCTCCTACGAGCAGTACTTC.